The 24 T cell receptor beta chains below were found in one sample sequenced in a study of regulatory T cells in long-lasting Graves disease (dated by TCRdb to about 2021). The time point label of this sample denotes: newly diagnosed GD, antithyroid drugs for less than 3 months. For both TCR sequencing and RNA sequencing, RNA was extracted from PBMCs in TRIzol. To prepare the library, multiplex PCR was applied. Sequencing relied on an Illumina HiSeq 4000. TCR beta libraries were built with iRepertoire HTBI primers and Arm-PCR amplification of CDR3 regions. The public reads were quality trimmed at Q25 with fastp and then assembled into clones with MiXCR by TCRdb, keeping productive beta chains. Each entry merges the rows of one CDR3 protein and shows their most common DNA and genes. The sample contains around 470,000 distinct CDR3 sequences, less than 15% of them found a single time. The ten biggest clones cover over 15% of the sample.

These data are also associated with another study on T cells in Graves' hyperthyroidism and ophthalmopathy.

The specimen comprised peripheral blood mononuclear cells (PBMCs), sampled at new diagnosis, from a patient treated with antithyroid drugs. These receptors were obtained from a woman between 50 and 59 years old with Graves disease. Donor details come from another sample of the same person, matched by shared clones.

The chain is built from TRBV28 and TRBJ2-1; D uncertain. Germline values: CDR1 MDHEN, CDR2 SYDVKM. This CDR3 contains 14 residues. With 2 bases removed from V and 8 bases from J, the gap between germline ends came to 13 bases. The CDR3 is CASSLISGLHEQFF. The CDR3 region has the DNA TGTGCCAGCAGTTTAATTTCCGGGTTACATGAGCAGTTCTTC.

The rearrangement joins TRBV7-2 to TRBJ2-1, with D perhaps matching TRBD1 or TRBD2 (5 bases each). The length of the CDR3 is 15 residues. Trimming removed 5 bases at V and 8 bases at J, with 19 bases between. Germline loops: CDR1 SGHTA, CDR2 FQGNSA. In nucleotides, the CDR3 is TGTGCCAGCAGCCCCAGGGACGGAATCTTGGATGAGCAGTTCTTC. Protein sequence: CASSPRDGILDEQFF.

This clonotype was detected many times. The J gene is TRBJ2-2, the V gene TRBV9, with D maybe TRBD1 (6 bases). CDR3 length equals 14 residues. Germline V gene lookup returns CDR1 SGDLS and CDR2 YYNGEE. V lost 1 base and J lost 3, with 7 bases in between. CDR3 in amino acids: CASSVSGDTGELFF. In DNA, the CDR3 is TGTGCCAGCAGCGTATCAGGGGACACCGGGGAGCTGTTTTTT.

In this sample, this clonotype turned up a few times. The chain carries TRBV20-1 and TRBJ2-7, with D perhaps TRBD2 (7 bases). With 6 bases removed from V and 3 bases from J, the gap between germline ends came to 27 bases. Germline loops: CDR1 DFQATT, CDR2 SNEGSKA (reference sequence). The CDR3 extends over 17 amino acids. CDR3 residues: CSATLLGGLVFDYEQYF. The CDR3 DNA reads TGCAGTGCGACTCTCCTCGGGGGGCTAGTCTTCGACTACGAGCAGTACTTC.

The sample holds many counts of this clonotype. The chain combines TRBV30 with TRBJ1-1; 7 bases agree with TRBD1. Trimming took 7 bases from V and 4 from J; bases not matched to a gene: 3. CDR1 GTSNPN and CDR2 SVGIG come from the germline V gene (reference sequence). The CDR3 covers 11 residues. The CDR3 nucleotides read TGTGCCTCACAGGGGATCACTGAAGCTTTCTTT. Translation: CASQGITEAFF.

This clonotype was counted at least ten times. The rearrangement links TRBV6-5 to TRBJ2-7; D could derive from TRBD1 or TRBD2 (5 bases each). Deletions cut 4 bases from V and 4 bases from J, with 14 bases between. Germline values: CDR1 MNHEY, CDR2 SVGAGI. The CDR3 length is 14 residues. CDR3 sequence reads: CASSFSGTPYEQYF. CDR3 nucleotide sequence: TGTGCCAGCAGTTTCTCCGGGACCCCATACGAGCAGTACTTC.

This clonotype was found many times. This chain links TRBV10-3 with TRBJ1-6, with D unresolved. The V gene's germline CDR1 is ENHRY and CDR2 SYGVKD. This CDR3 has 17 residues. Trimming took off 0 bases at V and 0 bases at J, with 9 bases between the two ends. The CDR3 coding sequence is TGTGCCATCAGTGAGTCGGCCGATAGCTCCTATAATTCACCCCTCCACTTT. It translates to CAISESADSSYNSPLHF.

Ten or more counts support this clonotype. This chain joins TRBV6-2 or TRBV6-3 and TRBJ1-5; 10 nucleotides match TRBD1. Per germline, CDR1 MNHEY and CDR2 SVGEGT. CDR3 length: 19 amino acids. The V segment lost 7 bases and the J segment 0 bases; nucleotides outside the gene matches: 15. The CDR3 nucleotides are TGTGCCAGCACGCCTTATGGACAGGGGGAAATCTATAGCAATCAGCCCCAGCATTTT. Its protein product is CASTPYGQGEIYSNQPQHF.

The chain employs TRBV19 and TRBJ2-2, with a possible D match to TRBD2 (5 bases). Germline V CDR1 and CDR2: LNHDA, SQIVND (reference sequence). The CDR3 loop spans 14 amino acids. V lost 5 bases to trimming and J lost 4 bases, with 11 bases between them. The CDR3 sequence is CASSSGLITGELFF. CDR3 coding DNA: TGTGCCAGTAGTTCCGGACTTATCACCGGGGAGCTGTTTTTT.

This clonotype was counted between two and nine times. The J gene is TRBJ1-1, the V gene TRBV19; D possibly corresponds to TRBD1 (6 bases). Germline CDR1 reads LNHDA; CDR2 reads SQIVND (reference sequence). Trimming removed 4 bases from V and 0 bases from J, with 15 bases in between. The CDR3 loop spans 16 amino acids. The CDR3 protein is CASSTNGAGVNTEAFF. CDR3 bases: TGTGCCAGTAGTACCAACGGGGCAGGGGTGAACACTGAAGCTTTCTTT.

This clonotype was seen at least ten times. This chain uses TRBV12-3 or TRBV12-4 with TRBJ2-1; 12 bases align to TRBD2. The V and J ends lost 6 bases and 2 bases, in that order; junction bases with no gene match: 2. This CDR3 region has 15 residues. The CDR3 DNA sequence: TGTGCCAGCAGCACTAGCGGGAGGCCCTACAATGAGCAGTTCTTC. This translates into CASSTSGRPYNEQFF.

The CDR3 region is CASSQALGSRGRTGELFF. The DNA for the CDR3 is TGCGCCAGCAGCCAAGCCCTCGGGTCAAGGGGTCGAACCGGGGAGCTGTTTTTT. The J gene is TRBJ2-2, the V gene TRBV4-1; TRBD1 might be the D (5 bases). The CDR3 sequence is 18 residues long. Germline V lookup: CDR1 MGHRA, CDR2 YSYEKL. V was pared by 1 base and J by 5 bases, with 20 bases between.

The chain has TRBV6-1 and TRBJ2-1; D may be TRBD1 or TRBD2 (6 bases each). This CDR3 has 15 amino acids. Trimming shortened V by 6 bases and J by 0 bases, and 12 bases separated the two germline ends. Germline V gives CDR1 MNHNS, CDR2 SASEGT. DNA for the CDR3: TGTGCCAGCAGGGGGGCTAGCGCCTCCTACAATGAGCAGTTCTTC. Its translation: CASRGASASYNEQFF.

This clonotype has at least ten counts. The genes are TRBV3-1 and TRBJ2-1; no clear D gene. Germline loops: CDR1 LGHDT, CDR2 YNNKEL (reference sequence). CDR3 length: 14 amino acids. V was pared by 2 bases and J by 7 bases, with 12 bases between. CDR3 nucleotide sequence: TGTGCCAGCAGCCAACTGGGATCAGCGAATGAGCAGTTCTTC. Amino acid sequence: CASSQLGSANEQFF.

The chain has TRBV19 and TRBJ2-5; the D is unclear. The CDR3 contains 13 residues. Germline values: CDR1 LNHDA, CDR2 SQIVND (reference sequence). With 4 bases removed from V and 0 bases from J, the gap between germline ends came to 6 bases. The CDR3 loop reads CASSTVHQETQYF. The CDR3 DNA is TGTGCCAGTAGTACCGTACACCAAGAGACCCAGTACTTC.

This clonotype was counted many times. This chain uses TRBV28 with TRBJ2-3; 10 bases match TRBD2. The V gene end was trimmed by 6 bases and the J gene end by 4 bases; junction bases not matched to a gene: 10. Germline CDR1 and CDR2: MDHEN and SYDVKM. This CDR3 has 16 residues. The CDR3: CASSERAGGNPDTQYF. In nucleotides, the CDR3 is TGTGCCAGCAGCGAGAGAGCGGGAGGGAATCCAGATACGCAGTATTTT.

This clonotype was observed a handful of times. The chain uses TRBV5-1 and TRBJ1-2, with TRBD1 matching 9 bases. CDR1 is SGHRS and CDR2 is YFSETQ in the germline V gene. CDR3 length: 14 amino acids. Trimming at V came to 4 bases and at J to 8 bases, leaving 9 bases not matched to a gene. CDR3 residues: CASSPQGALEGYTF. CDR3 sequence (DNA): TGCGCCAGCAGCCCACAGGGGGCTTTAGAGGGCTACACCTTC.

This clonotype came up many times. CDR3 bases: TGTGCCAGCAGCTTAGTGGCAGGTAGTCCTGAGCAGTTCTTC. Translated, it gives CASSLVAGSPEQFF. The chain combines TRBV11-2 with TRBJ2-1; D gene uncertain. Germline CDR1 SGHAT, CDR2 FQNNGV. Deletions cut 1 base from V and 9 bases from J, with 13 bases between. The CDR3 loop spans 14 amino acids.

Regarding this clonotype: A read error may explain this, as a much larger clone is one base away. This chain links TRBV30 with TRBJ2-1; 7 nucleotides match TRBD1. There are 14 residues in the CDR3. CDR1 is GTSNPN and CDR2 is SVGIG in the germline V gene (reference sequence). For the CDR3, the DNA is TGTGCCTGGAGTGCGCTACCAGTCCAGGGGGAGCAGCTCTTC. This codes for CAWSALPVQGEQLF.

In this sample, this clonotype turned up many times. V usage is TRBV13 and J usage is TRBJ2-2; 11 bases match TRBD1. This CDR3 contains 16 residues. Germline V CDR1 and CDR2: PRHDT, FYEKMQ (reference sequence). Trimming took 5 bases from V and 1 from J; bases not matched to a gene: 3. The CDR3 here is CASSPDRGLNTGELFF. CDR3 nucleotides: TGTGCCAGCAGCCCGGACAGGGGGCTGAACACCGGGGAGCTGTTTTTT. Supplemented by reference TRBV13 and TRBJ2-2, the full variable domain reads AAGVIQSPRHLIKEKRETATLKCYPIPRHDTVYWYQQGPGQDPQFLISFYEKMQSDKGSIPDRFSAQQFSDYHSELNMSSLELGDSALYFCASSPDRGLNTGELFFGEGSRLTVL.

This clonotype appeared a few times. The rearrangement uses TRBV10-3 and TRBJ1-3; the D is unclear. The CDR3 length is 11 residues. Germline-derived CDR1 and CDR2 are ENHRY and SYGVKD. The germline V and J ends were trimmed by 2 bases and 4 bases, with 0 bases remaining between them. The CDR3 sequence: CAISEGNTIYF. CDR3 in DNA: TGTGCCATCAGTGAGGGAAACACCATATATTTT.

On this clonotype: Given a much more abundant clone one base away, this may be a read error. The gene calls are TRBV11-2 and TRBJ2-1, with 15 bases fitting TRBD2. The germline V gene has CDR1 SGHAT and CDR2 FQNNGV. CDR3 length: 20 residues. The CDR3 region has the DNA TGTGCCAGCAGCTTAGCCGGACTAGCGGGAGGGCCAAGGTCCTACAATGAGCAGTCCTTC. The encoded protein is CASSLAGLAGGPRSYNEQSF.

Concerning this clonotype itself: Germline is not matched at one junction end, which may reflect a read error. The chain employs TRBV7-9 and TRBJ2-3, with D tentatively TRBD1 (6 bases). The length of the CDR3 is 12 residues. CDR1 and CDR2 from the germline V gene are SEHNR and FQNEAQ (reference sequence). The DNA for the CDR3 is TGTGCCAGCAGCCGAGGGGGAGAGACCCTGTACTTC. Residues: CASSRGGETLYF.

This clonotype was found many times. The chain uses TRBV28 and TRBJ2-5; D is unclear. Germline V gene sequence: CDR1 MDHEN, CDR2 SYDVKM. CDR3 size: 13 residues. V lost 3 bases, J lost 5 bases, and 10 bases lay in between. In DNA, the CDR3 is TGTGCCAGCAGTTTCCAAGCACGGGAGACCCAGTACTTC. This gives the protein CASSFQARETQYF.